Listed here is a single TCR beta chain. This clone was seen only once. Its binding antigen is unknown. The sample holds no much larger clone one base away, and base qualities are not on file. This specimen belongs to a study of tumor-infiltrating lymphocytes in localized non-small cell lung cancer (dated by TCRdb to 2020 to 2023). Background on the whole study: The cohort included patients whose samples were collected after neoadjuvant chemotherapy, as well as both smokers and never-smokers and several histologies. The overall ICON cohort comprised 160 or so surgical patients with localized non-small cell lung cancer whose tumors were resected. The same patients underwent several integrated assays, with TCR sequencing performed together with flow cytometry, multiplex immunofluorescence, RNA-seq, exome sequencing and proteomics. The paired tumor versus uninvolved lung comparison of immunoSEQ T-cell fraction included under 60 patients. Each patient contributed resected tumor tissue and uninvolved lung tissue from the same patient, described as non-adjacent to the tumor. The study at large found these results: Assay coverage varied across patients depending on available tissue quantity, so only a subset of the cohort had TCR sequencing. No difference in TCR-derived T-cell fraction was observed between the flow cytometry-defined immunotypes IM1 (good prognosis) and IM2 (poor prognosis). Because different assays used different pieces of the same tissue, intratumor heterogeneity could not be separated from technical variation. In line with immunofluorescence CD3 counts, TCRbeta sequencing supported higher T cell infiltration in tumors compared with uninvolved lung tissue.

The first patient joined ICON in the first half of 2016, and enrollment wrapped up when the last patient was enrolled in late 2018. In a subcohort of under 95 patients, fresh tumor and matched uninvolved tissue were collected for in-depth immune analyses, with TCR sequencing among those analyses. DNA for TCR sequencing was isolated from bulk tissue, and no cell sorting was done. The CDR3 spans 14 residues, from the cysteine through the phenylalanine. The DNA shown is the 42-base CDR3, in frame from base 1. Trimming leaves V shorter by 10 bases and J shorter by 0 bases, with the junction holding 4 bases beyond the gene matches. According to the germline V gene, CDR1 reads ENHRY and CDR2 reads SYGVKD. The T-cell fraction in tumor and uninvolved lung tissue was provided by TCR sequencing with the immunoSEQ assay. On the study's bioinformatics: For survival analysis, patients were split into high (upper tertile) and low (lower two tertiles) T-cell fraction groups and compared by log-rank test. Paired tumor versus uninvolved lung differences in T-cell fraction were tested with a signed-rank test. TCRdb retrieved this table from immuneACCESS and kept in-frame rearrangements only. Not all clones are present; in checked studies, unresolved V genes account for under half, and no reason is known for the remainder. The V and J calls and clone size come from that table; D and trimming were worked out from the DNA. The sample table contains around 13,000 clones; only one count was recorded for roughly 85% of them. The top ten clones comprise around 3.8% of the sample.

The sequence derives from a human donor with non-small cell lung cancer. Recombination joined TRBV10-3 with TRBJ2-2, with 8 central nucleotides matching TRBD2. The sequenced sample consisted of uninvolved lung tissue not adjacent to the tumor. The DNA sequence follows: TGTGCCACTTTAGCGGGGCCGAACACCGGGGAGCTGTTTTTT. It is translated as CATLAGPNTGELFF.